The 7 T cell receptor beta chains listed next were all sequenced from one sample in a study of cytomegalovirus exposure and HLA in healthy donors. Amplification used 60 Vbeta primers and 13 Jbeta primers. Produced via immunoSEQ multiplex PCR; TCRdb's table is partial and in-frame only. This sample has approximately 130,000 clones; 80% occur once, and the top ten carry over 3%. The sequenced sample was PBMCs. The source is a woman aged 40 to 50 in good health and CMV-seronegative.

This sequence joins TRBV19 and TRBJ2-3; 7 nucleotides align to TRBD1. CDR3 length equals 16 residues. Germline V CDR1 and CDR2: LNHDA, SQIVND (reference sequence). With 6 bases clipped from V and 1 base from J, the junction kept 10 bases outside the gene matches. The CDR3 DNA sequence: TGTGCCAGTAGCGAGGGGGCAGCCTGGGGCACAGATACGCAGTATTTT. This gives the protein CASSEGAAWGTDTQYF. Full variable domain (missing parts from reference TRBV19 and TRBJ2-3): DGGITQSPKYLFRKEGQNVTLSCEQNLNHDAMYWYRQDPGQGLRLIYYSQIVNDFQKGDIAEGYSVSREKKESFPLTVTSAQKNPTAFYLCASSEGAAWGTDTQYFGPGTRLTVL.

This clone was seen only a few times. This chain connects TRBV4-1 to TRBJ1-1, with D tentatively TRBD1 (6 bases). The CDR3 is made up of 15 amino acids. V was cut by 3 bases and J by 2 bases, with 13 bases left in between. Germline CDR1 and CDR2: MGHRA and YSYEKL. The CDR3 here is CASSHSVRGNTEAFF. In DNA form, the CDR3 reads TGCGCCAGCAGCCATTCAGTCAGGGGAAACACTGAAGCTTTCTTT.

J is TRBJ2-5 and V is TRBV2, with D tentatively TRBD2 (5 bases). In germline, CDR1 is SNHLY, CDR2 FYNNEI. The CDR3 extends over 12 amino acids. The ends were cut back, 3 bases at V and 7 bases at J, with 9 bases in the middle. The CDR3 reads CASSEARGTQYF. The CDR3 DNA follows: TGTGCCAGCAGTGAGGCCCGGGGGACCCAGTACTTC.

In nucleotides, the CDR3 is TGTGCCAGCAGTTTAACAGGGGGAAGGTATGGCTACACCTTC. Protein product: CASSLTGGRYGYTF. V usage is TRBV27 and J usage is TRBJ1-2; the match to TRBD1 covers 8 bases. CDR3 size: 14 residues. Germline lookup yields CDR1 MNHEY and CDR2 SMNVEV (reference sequence). The V and J ends lost 2 bases and 5 bases, in that order; junction bases with no gene match: 4.

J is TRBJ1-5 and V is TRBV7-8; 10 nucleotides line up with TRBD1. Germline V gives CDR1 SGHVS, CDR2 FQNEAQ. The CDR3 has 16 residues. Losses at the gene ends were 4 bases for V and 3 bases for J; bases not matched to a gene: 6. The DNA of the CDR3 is TGTGCCAGCAGCTCCGGGACAGGGGTCCTCAATCAGCCCCAGCATTTT. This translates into CASSSGTGVLNQPQHF.

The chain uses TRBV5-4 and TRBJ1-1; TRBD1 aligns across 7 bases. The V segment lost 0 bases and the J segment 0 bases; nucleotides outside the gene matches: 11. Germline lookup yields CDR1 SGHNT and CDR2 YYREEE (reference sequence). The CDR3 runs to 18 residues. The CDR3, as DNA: TGTGCCAGCAGCTTGGACCAGGGGGGATTTCCCCTGAACACTGAAGCTTTCTTT. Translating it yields CASSLDQGGFPLNTEAFF. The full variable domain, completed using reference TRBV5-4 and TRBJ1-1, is ETGVTQSPTHLIKTRGQQVTLRCSSQSGHNTVSWYQQALGQGPQFIFQYYREEENGRGNFPPRFSGLQFPNYSSELNVNALELDDSALYLCASSLDQGGFPLNTEAFFGQGTRLTVV.

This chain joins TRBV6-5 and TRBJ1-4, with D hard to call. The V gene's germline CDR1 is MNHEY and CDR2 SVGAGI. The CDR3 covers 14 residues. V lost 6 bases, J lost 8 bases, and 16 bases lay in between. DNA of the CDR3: TGTGCCAGCAGCCAAATGGGGAGGAGGGAAAAACTGTTTTTT. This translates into CASSQMGRREKLFF.